The entry that follows covers one T cell receptor (beta chain) sequence. Antigen specificity is unknown. This specimen comes from a study of siplizumab effects on memory and regulatory T cells. Study outcomes and limitations: Naive T cells seemed more diverse than memory cells and seemed major alloresponse contributors.

Approximately 98,000 TCR templates per sample were assayed. Assay: immunoSEQ multiplex PCR; the TCRdb copy retains only in-frame clones and omits some. Of 100,000 or so clones listed, about nine tenths are singletons. V dropped 2 bases and J dropped 5 bases, with 14 bases sitting between them. Germline CDR1 and CDR2: MNHEY and SMNVEV (reference sequence). The CDR3 consists of 15 residues. This rearrangement joins TRBV27 to TRBJ2-3; weak D call: TRBD2 (5 bases). What was sequenced was non-Treg CD4+ T cells sorted from blood. The receptor was derived from a human donor in good health. The CDR3 DNA is TGTGCCAGCAGTTTACGACTACCCGGCGGAGATACGCAGTATTTT. Amino acids: CASSLRLPGGDTQYF.